This note documents a single TCR beta chain sequence. The data stem from a study of blood T cell repertoires in COVID-19. The wider study: There were acute and convalescent COVID-19 samples, and they came from the United States, Italy and Spain. Nucleic acid was either cDNA or gDNA, and it came from T cells, B-cell-depleted T cells, or PBMCs.

In the study's own analysis: For nucleated cells, counts were estimated from reference gene primer amplification. Here immunoSEQ multiplex PCR was the method, and the copy in TCRdb shows in-frame clones only, minus some. The DNA gave D and trimming, while V, J and clone size come from that table. The sample lists 120,000 to 150,000 clones, more than 75% occurring once. V was trimmed by 3 bases and J by 4 bases, leaving 5 bases between them. From germline, CDR1 is SEHNR and CDR2 FQNEAQ (reference sequence). The CDR3 spans 12 residues. The TCR was taken from a man aged 60 to 69 with acute or convalescent COVID-19. The sample taken for sequencing was peripheral blood. V and J are TRBV7-9 and TRBJ2-3; D unclear. The DNA of the CDR3 is TGTGCCAGCAGCTTTTTAGCAGATACGCAGTATTTT. Amino acid sequence: CASSFLADTQYF.